Following are 3 T cell receptor beta chains from one sample sequenced in a study of blood T cell repertoires in COVID-19. TCRdb keeps only in-frame clones here, not all; method: immunoSEQ multiplex PCR. The sample holds around 60,000 clones, 88% seen once. Sequenced: peripheral blood. These receptors were collected from a man between 50 and 59 years old with active COVID-19.

This clone was counted a few times. V and J are TRBV7-9 and TRBJ1-1, with D possibly TRBD1 on 5 matching bases. V was trimmed by 3 bases and J by 7 bases, leaving 15 bases between them. Germline CDR1 SEHNR, CDR2 FQNEAQ (reference sequence). This CDR3 spans 14 amino acids. The CDR3 nucleotides are TGTGCCAGCAGCTTTACAGCCCCGGGGGGTGAAGCTTTCTTT. This encodes CASSFTAPGGEAFF.

With regard to this clone: One junction end disagrees with the germline gene, perhaps due to a read error. The genes are TRBV12-3 or TRBV12-4 and TRBJ1-1; D is unclear. The length of the CDR3 is 12 residues. The CDR3 DNA reads as TGTGCCAGCAGTTTTGGGCACCTTGAAACTTTCTTT. Residues: CASSFGHLETFF.

This clone occurred a few times. This chain uses TRBV6-5 with TRBJ1-2; TRBD1 might be the D (6 bases). Per the germline V gene, CDR1 is MNHEY and CDR2 is SVGAGI. Deletions cut 3 bases from V and 6 bases from J, with 11 bases between. This CDR3 has 13 amino acids. For the CDR3, the DNA is TGTGCCAGCAGTTATGGGGGGGCCCATGGCTACACCTTC. Protein product: CASSYGGAHGYTF.